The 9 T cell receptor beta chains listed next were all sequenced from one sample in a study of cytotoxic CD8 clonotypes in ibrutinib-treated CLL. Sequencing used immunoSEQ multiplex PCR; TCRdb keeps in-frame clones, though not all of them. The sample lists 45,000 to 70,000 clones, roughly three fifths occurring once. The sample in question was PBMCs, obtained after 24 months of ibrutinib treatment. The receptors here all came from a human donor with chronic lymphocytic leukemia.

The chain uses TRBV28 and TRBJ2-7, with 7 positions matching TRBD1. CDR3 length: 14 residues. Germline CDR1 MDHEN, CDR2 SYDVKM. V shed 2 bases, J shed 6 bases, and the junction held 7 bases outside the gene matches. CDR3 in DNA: TGTGCCAGCAGTTTAATCGGGACAGCCCTCGAGCAGTACTTC. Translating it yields CASSLIGTALEQYF.

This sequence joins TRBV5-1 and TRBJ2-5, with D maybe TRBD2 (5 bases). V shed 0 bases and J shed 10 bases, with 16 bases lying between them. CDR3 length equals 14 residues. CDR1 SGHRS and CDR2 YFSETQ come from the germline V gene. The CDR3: CASSLEAGGADQYF. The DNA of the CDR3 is TGCGCCAGCAGCTTGGAGGCAGGTGGAGCGGACCAGTACTTC.

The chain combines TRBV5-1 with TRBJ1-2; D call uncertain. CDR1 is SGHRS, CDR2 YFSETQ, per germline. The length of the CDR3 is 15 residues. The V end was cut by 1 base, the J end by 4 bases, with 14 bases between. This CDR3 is CASSLNLAGGYGYTF. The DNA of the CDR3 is TGCGCCAGCAGCTTGAATTTGGCGGGCGGCTATGGCTACACCTTC.

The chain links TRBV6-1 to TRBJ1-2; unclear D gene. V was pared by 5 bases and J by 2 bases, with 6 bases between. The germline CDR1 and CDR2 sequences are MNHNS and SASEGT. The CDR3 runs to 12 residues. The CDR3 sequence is CASSQQNYGYTF. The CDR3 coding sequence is TGTGCCAGCAGTCAACAGAACTATGGCTACACCTTC.

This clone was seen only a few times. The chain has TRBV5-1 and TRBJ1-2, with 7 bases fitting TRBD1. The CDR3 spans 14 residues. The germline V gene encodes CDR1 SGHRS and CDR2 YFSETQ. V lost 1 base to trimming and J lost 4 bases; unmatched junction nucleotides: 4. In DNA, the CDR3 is TGCGCCAGCAGCTTGATGCAGGGGGGCTATGGCTACACCTTC. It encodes CASSLMQGGYGYTF.

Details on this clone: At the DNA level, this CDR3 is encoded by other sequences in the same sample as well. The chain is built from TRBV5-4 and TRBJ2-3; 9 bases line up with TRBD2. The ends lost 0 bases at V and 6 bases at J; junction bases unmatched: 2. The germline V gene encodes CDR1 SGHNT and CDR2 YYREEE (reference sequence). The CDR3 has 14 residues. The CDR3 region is CASSLGLAGDTQYF. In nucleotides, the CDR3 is TGTGCCAGCAGCTTGGGCCTAGCGGGGGATACGCAGTATTTT.

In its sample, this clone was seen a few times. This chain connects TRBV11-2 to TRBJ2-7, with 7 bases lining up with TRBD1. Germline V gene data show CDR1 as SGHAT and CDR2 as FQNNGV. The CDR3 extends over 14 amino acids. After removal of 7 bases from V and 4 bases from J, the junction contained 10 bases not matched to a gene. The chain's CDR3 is CASTRDSPVYEQYV. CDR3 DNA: TGTGCCAGCACCAGGGACAGTCCGGTGTACGAGCAGTACGTC.

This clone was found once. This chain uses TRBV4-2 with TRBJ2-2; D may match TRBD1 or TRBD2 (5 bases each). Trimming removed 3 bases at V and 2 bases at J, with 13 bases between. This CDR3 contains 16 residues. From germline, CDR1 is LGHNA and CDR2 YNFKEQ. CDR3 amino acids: CASSQETGPNTGELFF. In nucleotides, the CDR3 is TGTGCCAGCAGCCAGGAAACGGGACCCAACACCGGGGAGCTGTTTTTT.

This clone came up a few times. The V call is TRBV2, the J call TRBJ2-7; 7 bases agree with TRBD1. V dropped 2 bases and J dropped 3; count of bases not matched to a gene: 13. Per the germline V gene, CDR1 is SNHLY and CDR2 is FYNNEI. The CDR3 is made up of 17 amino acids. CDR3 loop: CASSESSRGTTNYEQYF. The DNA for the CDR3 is TGTGCCAGCAGTGAATCCTCCAGGGGGACCACAAACTACGAGCAGTACTTC.